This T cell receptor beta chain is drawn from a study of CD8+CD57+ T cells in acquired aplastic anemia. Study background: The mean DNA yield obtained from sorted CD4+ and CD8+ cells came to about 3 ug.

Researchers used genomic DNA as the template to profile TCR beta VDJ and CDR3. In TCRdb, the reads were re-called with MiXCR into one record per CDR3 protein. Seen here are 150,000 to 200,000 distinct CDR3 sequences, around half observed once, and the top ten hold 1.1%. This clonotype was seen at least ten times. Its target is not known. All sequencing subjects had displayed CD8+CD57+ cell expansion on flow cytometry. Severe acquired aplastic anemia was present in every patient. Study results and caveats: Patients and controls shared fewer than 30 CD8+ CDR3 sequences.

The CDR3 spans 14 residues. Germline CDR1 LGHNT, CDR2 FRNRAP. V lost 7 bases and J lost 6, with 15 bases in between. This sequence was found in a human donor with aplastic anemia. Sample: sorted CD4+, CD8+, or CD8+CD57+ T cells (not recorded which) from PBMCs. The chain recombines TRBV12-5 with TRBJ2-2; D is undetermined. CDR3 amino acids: CASATAPLSGELFF. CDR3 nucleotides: TGTGCTAGTGCTACAGCCCCCTTATCCGGGGAGCTGTTTTTT.